The sequence of this T cell receptor beta chain was determined in a study of T-cell memory formation after mild COVID-19 (dated by TCRdb to 2020 to 2022). Turning to the overall study: TCR sequence clusters from the two donors were found to be largely donor specific. Longitudinal TCRalpha and TCRbeta repertoire sequencing tracked T-cell clones expanding and contracting after mild COVID-19 in a couple of donors. The cohort comprised two young, previously healthy adult volunteers, one female and one male.

On this clonotype itself: Its antigen remains undetermined. There are no base qualities to consult, and no much larger clone falls within one base.

Sequencing used an Illumina NovaSeq 6000. Using 5'RACE with constant-segment primers, TCRalpha and TCRbeta cDNA libraries were constructed, with sample barcodes and unique molecular identifiers added in the process. Trizol reagent was used to extract RNA from every sample. Libraries were amplified in two PCR steps, with a second sample barcode and Illumina TruSeq adapters added in the second step. The libraries were sequenced on an Illumina NovaSeq using 2 x 150 bp paired-end reads. From the authors' description of their analysis: Reads were demultiplexed and collapsed into UMI-guided consensus sequences with migec v1.2.7. Using mixcr v2.1.11, UMI consensuses were aligned to TRA and TRB V and J templates and then assembled into clonotypes. A clonotype was counted as expanded or contracted only if both edgeR and NoisET called the change significant, with noise models trained on biological replicates. For edgeR calls, the cutoffs were a false discovery rate-adjusted p below 0.01 and a log2 fold-change threshold of 1. PCA with hierarchical clustering of max-normalized trajectories of the 1000 most abundant clonotypes was used as exploratory dynamics analysis. Separately sequenced CD4+ and CD8+ repertoires were used to assign the CD4 or CD8 phenotype of responding clones. TCRdb's own reprocessing of the public reads used fastp at Q25 and MiXCR and kept productive beta chains. Every distinct CDR3 protein forms one entry, paired with its most common genes and DNA. What appears here as the V and J calls and clone size reflects TCRdb's work, not the paper's. The sample data list 400,000 or so distinct CDR3 sequences, and under 25% of these were observed just once. Of the sample, approximately 13% is held by the ten largest clones.

Ficoll-Paque density gradient centrifugation was the method used to isolate PBMCs. The paper's findings and limits, for the study overall: Some responding clones were found in pre-infection memory, which suggests that pre-existing cross-reactive memory T cells took part in the SARS-CoV-2 response. The second-wave clones that peaked on day 37 were not confirmed to be SARS-CoV-2 specific. Only a couple of mild cases were covered in the study, and larger cohorts including severe cases with pre-infection samples were considered necessary. Clones that contracted from day 15 to 85 showed balanced CD4/CD8 phenotypes, whereas a second wave of clones that expanded from day 15 to 37 leaned towards CD4+. Contracting CD4+ clones were located mainly in the CM and EM memory subsets, whereas CD8+ clones were found to be enriched in EMRA.

CDR1 is given as KGHDR and CDR2 as SFDVKD, both from the germline V gene. Trimming takes 8 bases from V and 0 bases from J, and the germline ends sit 8 bases apart. The CDR3 measures 13 amino acids from cysteine to phenylalanine. The DNA shown is the 39-base CDR3, in frame from base 1. The chain links TRBV24-1 with TRBJ2-3; the D gene is possibly TRBD1 or TRBD2, each agreeing over 5 bases. Sample: PBMCs or a T cell subset sorted from them (not recorded which). The sequence was obtained from an adult woman who had mild COVID-19 (a few samples of this study predate the infection). The sample titles of this study are shuffled in the database, so cell type and time point are left out; the donor was told from shared clones. The CDR3 sequence is CATTRDSTDTQYF. The DNA sequence follows: TGTGCCACCACTCGGGACAGCACAGATACGCAGTATTTT.